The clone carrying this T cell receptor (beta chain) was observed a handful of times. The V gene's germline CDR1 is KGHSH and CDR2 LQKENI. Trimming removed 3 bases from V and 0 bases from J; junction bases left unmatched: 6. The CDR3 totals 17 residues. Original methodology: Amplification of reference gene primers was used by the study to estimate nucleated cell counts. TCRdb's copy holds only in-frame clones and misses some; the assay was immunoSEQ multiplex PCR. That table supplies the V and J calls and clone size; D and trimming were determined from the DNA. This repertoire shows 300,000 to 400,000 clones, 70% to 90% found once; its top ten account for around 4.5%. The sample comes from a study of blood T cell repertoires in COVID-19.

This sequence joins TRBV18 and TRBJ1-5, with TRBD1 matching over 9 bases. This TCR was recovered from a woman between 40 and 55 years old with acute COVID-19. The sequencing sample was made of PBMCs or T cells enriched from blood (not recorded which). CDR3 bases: TGTGCCAGCTCACCCTGGACAGGGGACCATAGCAATCAGCCCCAGCATTTT. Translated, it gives CASSPWTGDHSNQPQHF.